The T cell receptor (beta chain) described here comes from a study of shared clonotypes between healthy human individuals. Whole-study results and caveats: Across a handful of donors, naive CD4 shared roughly 5%, naive CD8 around 4%, memory CD4 roughly 2.1%, memory CD8 over 0.3%.

The germline V and J ends were trimmed by 5 bases and 9 bases, with 17 bases remaining between them. Germline loops: CDR1 SEHNR, CDR2 FQNEAQ (reference sequence). CDR3 size: 14 residues. Assay used: immunoSEQ multiplex PCR; TCRdb lists only in-frame clones, some missing. The table records over a million clones, roughly 96% of them present only once. Details on this clone: Its antigen is as yet unknown.

HIV-negative, healthy adults without recent acute infections or vaccinations were the donors. This sequence was found in a man aged 25 to 40 in good health. The V and J genes are TRBV7-9 and TRBJ1-5; TRBD1 is a possible D gene (6 bases). Sequencing was carried out using naive CD4+ T cells sorted from blood. As to subset: CD45RA+ positively selected. Here the CDR3 reads CASSPATGASPQHF. CDR3 sequence (DNA): TGTGCCAGCAGCCCGGCGACGGGGGCATCGCCCCAGCATTTT.